What follows are 32 T cell receptor beta chains derived from one specimen sequenced in a study of beta chain features in type 1 diabetes. Since all of the isolated RNA was reverse transcribed, expressed TCRB transcripts were what got sequenced. The protocol was immunoSEQ multiplex PCR, while the TCRdb copy is restricted to in-frame clones and leaves out a portion. The top ten hold under 0.095% of the sample, which has over 500,000 clones, about a sixth seen once. Sequenced sample: naive CD4+ T cells from blood. These receptors came from a man younger than 30 in good health.

This clone turned up a few times. CDR3 DNA sequence: TGTGCCAGCCAGGGGAGATCTGGGGCCAACGTCCTGACTTTC. It encodes CASQGRSGANVLTF. The chain employs TRBV7-9 and TRBJ2-6; D possibly corresponds to TRBD1 (6 bases). Germline V gene lookup returns CDR1 SEHNR and CDR2 FQNEAQ (reference sequence). The CDR3 has 14 residues. The germline V and J ends were trimmed by 8 bases and 1 base, with 9 bases remaining between them.

The rearrangement joins TRBV19 to TRBJ1-2, with D tentatively TRBD1 (5 bases). V was clipped by 7 bases and J by 4 bases, with 19 bases between them. The CDR3 covers 15 residues. Germline loops: CDR1 LNHDA, CDR2 SQIVND (reference sequence). The CDR3 region is CASIARGSYFYGYTF. CDR3 DNA sequence: TGTGCCAGTATCGCTAGGGGAAGCTATTTCTATGGCTACACCTTC.

This clone was seen only a few times. The chain joins TRBV11-3 to TRBJ2-7; 9 bases match TRBD1. This CDR3 has 15 residues. J lost 0 bases, V lost 5 bases, and 5 bases had no gene match. In germline, CDR1 is SGHNT, CDR2 YENEEA. The DNA of the CDR3 is TGTGCCAGCAGCGCAGGACAGGGGAACTCCTACGAGCAGTACTTC. Its translation is CASSAGQGNSYEQYF.

Only a few counts were recorded for this clone. The chain combines TRBV28 with TRBJ1-2; D gene ambiguous. CDR3 length: 12 amino acids. The germline gives CDR1 MDHEN, CDR2 SYDVKM. V was cut by 7 bases and J by 4 bases, with 10 bases left in between. The CDR3 DNA sequence: TGTGCCAGCATTGACGCTTTCTATGGCTACACCTTC. This codes for CASIDAFYGYTF.

There are a few counts of this clone. The chain employs TRBV6-5 and TRBJ2-7; 11 bases line up with TRBD1. The CDR3 contains 16 residues. J lost 2 bases, V lost 0 bases, and 3 bases had no gene match. Germline CDR1 is MNHEY and CDR2 is SVGAGI. This CDR3 is CASSYSGTGGAYEQYF. CDR3 coding DNA: TGTGCCAGCAGTTACTCGGGGACAGGGGGAGCCTACGAGCAGTACTTC.

This chain uses TRBV5-6 with TRBJ2-7, with D perhaps TRBD2 (6 bases). CDR3 length equals 16 residues. Germline CDR1 SGHDT, CDR2 YYEEEE. Trimming took 2 bases from V and 7 from J, leaving 22 bases between them. The chain's CDR3 is CASSFRAGTGPSEQYF. In DNA, the CDR3 is TGTGCCAGCAGCTTTCGGGCGGGGACTGGACCTTCGGAGCAGTACTTC.

V and J are TRBV5-6 and TRBJ2-1; TRBD2 matches at 8 bases. V gave up 3 bases and J gave up 0 bases; unmatched junction bases: 8. The CDR3 is 17 residues long. Germline lookup yields CDR1 SGHDT and CDR2 YYEEEE. The CDR3 loop reads CASSWALAGISYNEQFF. CDR3 coding DNA: TGTGCCAGCAGCTGGGCCCTAGCGGGTATCTCCTACAATGAGCAGTTCTTC.

The chain joins TRBV5-6 to TRBJ2-1; D not resolved. The V end was cut by 3 bases, the J end by 7 bases, with 5 bases between. Germline V gives CDR1 SGHDT, CDR2 YYEEEE. The CDR3 extends over 11 amino acids. Here the CDR3 reads CASSSFNEQFF. In DNA, the CDR3 is TGTGCCAGCAGCTCCTTTAATGAGCAGTTCTTC. The whole variable domain, remainder taken from reference TRBV5-6 and TRBJ2-1, is DAGVTQSPTHLIKTRGQQVTLRCSPKSGHDTVSWYQQALGQGPQFIFQYYEEEERQRGNFPDRFSGHQFPNYSSELNVNALLLGDSALYLCASSSFNEQFFGPGTRLTVL.

This clone appeared once. V is TRBV28 and J is TRBJ1-2; TRBD1 aligns across 7 bases. The germline V gene has CDR1 MDHEN and CDR2 SYDVKM. V trimming: 3 bases; J trimming: 7 bases; junction bases outside the gene matches: 8. This CDR3 comprises 14 residues. The CDR3 region has the DNA TGTGCCAGCAGTTTCCCCGACAGGGTTCCTGGCTACACCTTC. As protein: CASSFPDRVPGYTF.

This clone was counted only a few times. The rearrangement uses TRBV6-5 and TRBJ2-7; 10 nucleotides align to TRBD2. The CDR3 runs 15 residues. Germline V CDR1 and CDR2: MNHEY, SVGAGI. Losses at the gene ends were 7 bases for V and 2 bases for J; bases not matched to a gene: 8. CDR3 residues: CASTPQGLATYEQYF. The DNA for the CDR3 is TGTGCCAGCACACCACAGGGACTAGCGACCTACGAGCAGTACTTC.

The chain uses TRBV4-2 and TRBJ1-2, with D uncertain. CDR3 size: 16 residues. V lost 0 bases, J lost 4 bases, and 15 bases lay in between. In germline, CDR1 is LGHNA, CDR2 YNFKEQ. The CDR3 loop is CASSQDFSIEVYGYTF. The CDR3 DNA is TGTGCCAGCAGCCAAGATTTCTCCATTGAGGTCTATGGCTACACCTTC.

As regards this clone: Other DNA sequences from this sample encode an identical CDR3 as well. The chain couples TRBV29-1 to TRBJ2-2; 8 bases are shared with TRBD1. Germline CDR1 is SQVTM and CDR2 is ANQGSEA. The CDR3 covers 15 residues. The V and J ends lost 4 bases and 6 bases, in that order; junction bases with no gene match: 10. The CDR3 here is CSVGTGTGGSGELFF. DNA for the CDR3: TGCAGCGTTGGGACCGGGACAGGTGGTTCCGGGGAGCTGTTTTTT.

In nucleotides, the CDR3 is TGTGCCAGCAGTAGGGATTTACTCTATAATTCACCCCTCCACTTT. Translation: CASSRDLLYNSPLHF. The rearrangement joins TRBV6-6 to TRBJ1-6; D gene unclear. V was shortened by 5 bases and J by 3 bases, with 11 bases between the two germline ends. Germline V gene data show CDR1 as MNHNY and CDR2 as SVGAGI (reference sequence). The CDR3 totals 15 residues.

The chain is built from TRBV28 and TRBJ1-3; 9 bases align to TRBD1. V lost 5 bases, J lost 5 bases, and 4 bases stayed unmatched. Germline V gene lookup returns CDR1 MDHEN and CDR2 SYDVKM. The CDR3 is made up of 14 amino acids. Here the CDR3 DNA reads TGTGCCAGCAGTCCGGGGACAGGGAGAAACACCATATATTTT. It codes for CASSPGTGRNTIYF. The full variable domain, completed using reference TRBV28 and TRBJ1-3, is DVKVTQSSRYLVKRTGEKVFLECVQDMDHENMFWYRQDPGLGLRLIYFSYDVKMKEKGDIPEGYSVSREKKERFSLILESASTNQTSMYLCASSPGTGRNTIYFGEGSWLTVV.

This clone has more than one count but fewer than ten. J is TRBJ2-7 and V is TRBV28; D is possibly TRBD2 (5 bases). The CDR3 length is 14 residues. CDR1 and CDR2 (germline): MDHEN, SYDVKM. Between the trimmed V and J ends, which lost 1 base and 2 bases, there was a span of 9 bases. The CDR3 DNA reads as TGTGCCAGCAGTTTATACCCCGGGACCTACGAGCAGTACTTC. Protein: CASSLYPGTYEQYF.

The gene calls are TRBV10-3 and TRBJ1-2, with 7 positions matching TRBD1. The CDR3 loop spans 15 amino acids. With 1 base clipped from V and 4 bases from J, the junction kept 6 bases outside the gene matches. CDR1 ENHRY and CDR2 SYGVKD come from the germline V gene. The CDR3 reads CAISEFDRASYGYTF. The CDR3, as DNA: TGTGCCATCAGTGAGTTCGACAGGGCTTCCTATGGCTACACCTTC.

This chain links TRBV25-1 with TRBJ1-3, with D tentatively TRBD1 (6 bases). The CDR3 has 13 residues. V lost 7 bases to trimming and J lost 5 bases, with 12 bases between them. The V gene's germline CDR1 is MGHDK and CDR2 SYGVNS. The CDR3 DNA reads TGTGCCAGCATAGGGGGGGAAAGAAACACCATATATTTT. Protein sequence: CASIGGERNTIYF.

The J gene is TRBJ2-4, the V gene TRBV28, with a weak D call TRBD2 (6 bases). Germline assignment: CDR1 MDHEN and CDR2 SYDVKM. The CDR3 loop spans 16 amino acids. With 4 bases removed from V and 0 bases from J, the gap between germline ends came to 13 bases. CDR3 DNA: TGTGCCAGCAGTTCTGAGGGACTGATAGCCAAAAACATTCAGTACTTC. Translating gives CASSSEGLIAKNIQYF. The whole variable domain, filled in from reference TRBV28 and TRBJ2-4, reads DVKVTQSSRYLVKRTGEKVFLECVQDMDHENMFWYRQDPGLGLRLIYFSYDVKMKEKGDIPEGYSVSREKKERFSLILESASTNQTSMYLCASSSEGLIAKNIQYFGAGTRLSVL.

A few counts support this clone. The chain's CDR3 is CASSLGQPRGAYEQYF. The CDR3 DNA reads as TGCGCCAGCAGCTTGGGTCAGCCACGGGGAGCCTACGAGCAGTACTTC. The chain has TRBV5-1 and TRBJ2-7; possibly TRBD2 for D (5 bases). The CDR3 runs to 16 residues. Looked up from germline, CDR1 is SGHRS and CDR2 is YFSETQ. V was clipped by 0 bases and J by 2 bases, with 15 bases between them.

This clone was detected only a few times. Compared with germline, one end of the junction differs, possibly owing to a read error. The chain combines TRBV7-2 with TRBJ2-7; no definite D call. The CDR3 consists of 10 residues. Germline CDR1 is SGHTA and CDR2 is FQGNSA. CDR3: CASSTLFVPF. The CDR3 DNA is TGTGCCAGCAGCACCCTTTTCGTGCCTTTC.

The V call is TRBV6-4, the J call TRBJ2-3, with D possibly being TRBD2 (6 bases). The V end was cut by 5 bases, the J end by 8 bases, with 14 bases between. Germline V gene lookup returns CDR1 MRHNA and CDR2 SNTAGT. The length of the CDR3 is 13 residues. CDR3: CASSTGGLSTQYF. Here the CDR3 DNA reads TGTGCCAGCAGTACAGGAGGGTTGTCTACGCAGTATTTT.

The rearrangement uses TRBV10-3 and TRBJ2-1; TRBD1 aligns across 8 bases. This CDR3 spans 14 amino acids. V shed 4 bases, J shed 9 bases, and the junction held 8 bases outside the gene matches. Germline V CDR1 and CDR2: ENHRY, SYGVKD. The CDR3 DNA is TGTGCCATCAGTGGACAGGGGAGGTCGGGTGAGCAGTTCTTC. It specifies CAISGQGRSGEQFF.

The chain combines TRBV2 with TRBJ1-5, with D possibly matching TRBD1 (5 bases). V was shortened by 8 bases and J by 10 bases, with 12 bases between the two germline ends. Germline CDR1 reads SNHLY; CDR2 reads FYNNEI. The CDR3 totals 11 residues. The CDR3, as DNA: TGTGCCAGCCAGTCGGGGGGACCCCAGCATTTT. It translates to CASQSGGPQHF.

This chain joins TRBV7-2 and TRBJ2-1; D is ambiguous. CDR3 length: 11 amino acids. V gave up 5 bases and J gave up 5 bases, with 4 bases separating them. Germline CDR1 and CDR2: SGHTA and FQGNSA. The CDR3 DNA follows: TGTGCCAGCAGCACCAACAATGAGCAGTTCTTC. Protein: CASSTNNEQFF.

This clone was counted between two and nine times. This sample includes further DNA sequences coding for the same CDR3. The rearrangement uses TRBV6-5 and TRBJ2-7; 9 bases fit TRBD1. The CDR3 length is 15 residues. After removal of 0 bases from V and 1 base from J, the junction contained 1 base not matched to a gene. Germline loops: CDR1 MNHEY, CDR2 SVGAGI. This CDR3 reads CASSYSTGGSYEQYF. The CDR3 nucleotides are TGTGCCAGCAGTTACTCGACAGGGGGTTCCTACGAGCAGTACTTC.

V is TRBV5-1 and J is TRBJ1-1, with 9 bases aligning to TRBD1. There are 16 residues in the CDR3. The J segment lost 4 bases and the V segment lost 1 base, leaving 8 bases of the junction unmatched. CDR1 and CDR2 from the germline V gene are SGHRS and YFSETQ. The CDR3 is CASSLRTTGGSTEAFF. The CDR3, as DNA: TGCGCCAGCAGCTTGAGAACGACAGGGGGGAGCACTGAAGCTTTCTTT.

The gene calls are TRBV10-3 and TRBJ1-2; no clear D gene. Looked up from germline, CDR1 is ENHRY and CDR2 is SYGVKD. V was shortened by 3 bases and J by 0 bases, with 5 bases between the two germline ends. The CDR3 contains 13 residues. CDR3 coding DNA: TGTGCCATCAGTGATGGAGCTAACTATGGCTACACCTTC. It yields the protein CAISDGANYGYTF.

This clone showed up just a few times. This rearrangement joins TRBV9 to TRBJ1-4; D remains ambiguous. Germline-derived CDR1 and CDR2 are SGDLS and YYNGEE. V lost 5 bases to trimming and J lost 7 bases, with 12 bases between them. This CDR3 has 13 amino acids. This chain's CDR3 is CASRRLDGEKLFF. The CDR3 coding sequence is TGTGCCAGCAGACGACTGGACGGTGAAAAACTGTTTTTT. Together with reference TRBV9 and TRBJ1-4, the CDR3 gives the full variable domain: DSGVTQTPKHLITATGQRVTLRCSPRSGDLSVYWYQQSLDQGLQFLIQYYNGEERAKGNILERFSAQQFPDLHSELNLSSLELGDSALYFCASRRLDGEKLFFGSGTQLSVL.

The rearrangement uses TRBV18 and TRBJ2-2; tentatively, D is TRBD1 (6 bases). V was clipped by 4 bases and J by 1 base, with 7 bases between them. This CDR3 spans 14 amino acids. From germline, CDR1 is KGHSH and CDR2 LQKENI. DNA for the CDR3: TGTGCCAGCTCACGGGGACAGAACACCGGGGAGCTGTTTTTT. Its translation: CASSRGQNTGELFF.

The chain is built from TRBV15 and TRBJ2-5; D might be TRBD1 or TRBD2, each matching 5 bases. The CDR3 sequence is 13 residues long. V was cut by 0 bases and J by 6 bases, with 8 bases left in between. Germline CDR1 LNHNV, CDR2 YYDKDF (reference sequence). This chain's CDR3 is CATSREQGQTQYF. The CDR3 nucleotides read TGTGCCACCAGCAGAGAGCAGGGACAGACCCAGTACTTC.

This clone has a handful of counts. The chain employs TRBV7-3 and TRBJ2-1; 9 bases agree with TRBD2. V dropped 2 bases and J dropped 8; count of bases not matched to a gene: 7. This CDR3 has 15 residues. Germline CDR1 reads SGHTA; CDR2 reads FQGTGA. The CDR3 protein is CASSLGVAGVYEQFF. The DNA for the CDR3 is TGTGCCAGCAGCTTAGGAGTAGCGGGAGTCTATGAGCAGTTCTTC.

The table lists this clone with a few counts. The CDR3 spells CASSHMNGYEQYF. The CDR3 DNA follows: TGTGCCAGCAGCCACATGAACGGGTACGAGCAGTACTTC. The chain uses TRBV14 and TRBJ2-7, with unresolved D. Germline loops: CDR1 SGHDN, CDR2 FVKESK. The CDR3 runs 13 residues. Between the trimmed V and J ends, which lost 3 bases and 4 bases, there was a span of 10 bases. The whole variable domain, filled in from reference TRBV14 and TRBJ2-7, reads EAGVTQFPSHSVIEKGQTVTLRCDPISGHDNLYWYRRVMGKEIKFLLHFVKESKQDESGMPNNRFLAERTGGTYSTLKVQPAELEDSGVYFCASSHMNGYEQYFGPGTRLTVT.